Each of the 9 T cell receptor beta chains below was sequenced from the same sample in a study of cytomegalovirus exposure and HLA in healthy donors. The PCR made use of 60 Vbeta and 13 Jbeta primers. Profiling relied on immunoSEQ multiplex PCR, and the TCRdb table lists in-frame clones only, not all of them. The table shows a few hundred thousand clones, with over 70% occurring only once. Sequenced sample: PBMCs. These receptor sequences come from a woman in her sixties or seventies in good health and CMV-seropositive.

This clone has a handful of counts. At one end the junction does not follow the germline gene, possibly because of a read error. The rearrangement uses TRBV12-5 and TRBJ2-1, with D maybe TRBD2 (5 bases). Germline V gene lookup returns CDR1 LGHNT and CDR2 FRNRAP. This CDR3 has 16 residues. The CDR3 is CASGLGAGDFYNEQFF. CDR3 sequence (DNA): TGTGCTAGTGGCTTGGGAGCCGGGGATTTTTACAATGAGCAGTTCTTC.

The chain joins TRBV5-5 to TRBJ2-1, with TRBD1 matching 8 bases. The V segment lost 3 bases and the J segment 5 bases; nucleotides outside the gene matches: 4. This CDR3 spans 14 amino acids. Germline assignment: CDR1 SGHKS and CDR2 YYEKEE (reference sequence). CDR3 loop: CASSWTGNDNEQFF. Here the CDR3 DNA reads TGTGCCAGCAGCTGGACAGGGAACGACAATGAGCAGTTCTTC.

Note on this clone: Additional DNA sequences in this sample encode the identical CDR3. V is TRBV28 and J is TRBJ2-7; the D is unclear. V shed 3 bases and J shed 4 bases, with 7 bases lying between them. Per the germline V gene, CDR1 is MDHEN and CDR2 is SYDVKM. The CDR3 runs 12 residues. In nucleotides, the CDR3 is TGTGCCAGCAGTTTCCAGAATTACGAGCAGTACTTC. It is translated as CASSFQNYEQYF.

Remarks on this clone: Different DNA sequences within this sample yield the same CDR3. This chain links TRBV6-1 with TRBJ1-6, with 8 nucleotides matching TRBD1. Germline V gives CDR1 MNHNS, CDR2 SASEGT. This CDR3 contains 14 residues. V lost 5 bases and J lost 8; bases outside the gene matches: 5. The CDR3 bases are TGTGCCAGCAGTAGACAGGGGTCGGATTCACCCCTCCACTTT. It yields the protein CASSRQGSDSPLHF.

The rearrangement uses TRBV30 and TRBJ1-4, with 9 bases matching TRBD1. CDR3 length: 15 amino acids. The V segment lost 3 bases and the J segment 4 bases; nucleotides outside the gene matches: 6. Germline-derived CDR1 and CDR2 are GTSNPN and SVGIG (reference sequence). The CDR3 region is CAWRPRDRDNEKLFF. As DNA, the CDR3 is TGTGCCTGGAGACCCCGGGACAGGGATAATGAAAAACTGTTTTTT.

CDR3 coding DNA: TGCAGCGCCCAGGGACAGCCTGGAGAGACCCAGTACTTC. Its translation is CSAQGQPGETQYF. The gene calls are TRBV29-1 and TRBJ2-5; 7 positions agree with TRBD1. Trimming took 7 bases from V and 4 from J; bases not matched to a gene: 9. The CDR3 is 13 residues long. CDR1 is SQVTM and CDR2 is ANQGSEA in the germline V gene. The complete variable domain, with remaining parts taken from reference TRBV29-1 and TRBJ2-5, reads SAVISQKPSRDICQRGTSLTIQCQVDSQVTMMFWYRQQPGQSLTLIATANQGSEATYESGFVIDKFPISRPNLTFSTLTVSNMSPEDSSIYLCSAQGQPGETQYFGPGTRLLVL.

Written as DNA, the CDR3 is TGTGCCAGCAGCCAAGAACCGGCCTACGAGCAGTACTTC. It encodes CASSQEPAYEQYF. This chain connects TRBV4-2 to TRBJ2-7; the D is unclear. Germline V gene data show CDR1 as LGHNA and CDR2 as YNFKEQ. V was shortened by 0 bases and J by 2 bases, with 5 bases between the two germline ends. This CDR3 is 13 amino acids long.

In this sample, this clone turned up a few times. The rearrangement links TRBV2 to TRBJ2-5; 7 bases are a match to TRBD1. The CDR3 is 14 amino acids. V lost 6 bases and J lost 1; bases outside the gene matches: 5. Per germline, CDR1 SNHLY and CDR2 FYNNEI. This CDR3 is CASRYRGPQETQYF. The CDR3 coding sequence is TGTGCCAGCAGGTACAGGGGACCCCAAGAGACCCAGTACTTC.

V is TRBV7-9 and J is TRBJ2-1; 8 bases agree with TRBD2. V was clipped by 1 base and J by 9 bases; unmatched bases: 8. Germline V gene sequence: CDR1 SEHNR, CDR2 FQNEAQ (reference sequence). This CDR3 comprises 15 residues. CDR3 protein: CASSLELAARLEQFF. DNA of the CDR3: TGTGCCAGCAGCTTAGAACTAGCGGCCCGACTTGAGCAGTTCTTC.